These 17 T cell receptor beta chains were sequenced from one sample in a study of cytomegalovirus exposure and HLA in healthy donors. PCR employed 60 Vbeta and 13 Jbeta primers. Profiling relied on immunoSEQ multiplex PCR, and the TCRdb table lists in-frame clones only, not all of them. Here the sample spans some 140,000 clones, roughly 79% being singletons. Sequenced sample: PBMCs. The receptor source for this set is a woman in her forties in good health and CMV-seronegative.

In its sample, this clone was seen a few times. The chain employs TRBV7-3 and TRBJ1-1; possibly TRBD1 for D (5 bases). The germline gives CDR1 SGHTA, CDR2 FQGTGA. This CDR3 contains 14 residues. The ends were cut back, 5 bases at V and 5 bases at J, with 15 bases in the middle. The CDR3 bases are TGTGCCAGCAGCAGAGACAGAGAGTTAACTGAAGCTTTCTTT. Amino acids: CASSRDRELTEAFF.

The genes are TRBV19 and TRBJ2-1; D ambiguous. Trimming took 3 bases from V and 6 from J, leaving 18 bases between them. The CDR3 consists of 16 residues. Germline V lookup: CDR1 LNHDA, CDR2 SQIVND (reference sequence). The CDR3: CASSIGIKTFPNEQFF. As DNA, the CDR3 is TGTGCCAGTAGTATTGGTATTAAGACTTTTCCCAATGAGCAGTTCTTC.

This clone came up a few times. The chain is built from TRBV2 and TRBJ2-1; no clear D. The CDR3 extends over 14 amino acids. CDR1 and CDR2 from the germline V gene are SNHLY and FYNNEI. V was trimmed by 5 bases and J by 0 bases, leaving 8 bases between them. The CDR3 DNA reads TGTGCCAGCAGTTTAGTATCCTCCTACAATGAGCAGTTCTTC. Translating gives CASSLVSSYNEQFF.

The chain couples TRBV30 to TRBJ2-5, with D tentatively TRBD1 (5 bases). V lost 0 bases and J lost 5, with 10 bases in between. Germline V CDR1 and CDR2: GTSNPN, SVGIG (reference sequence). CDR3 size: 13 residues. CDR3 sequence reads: CAWSVGASETQYF. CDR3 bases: TGTGCCTGGAGTGTAGGGGCCTCCGAGACCCAGTACTTC.

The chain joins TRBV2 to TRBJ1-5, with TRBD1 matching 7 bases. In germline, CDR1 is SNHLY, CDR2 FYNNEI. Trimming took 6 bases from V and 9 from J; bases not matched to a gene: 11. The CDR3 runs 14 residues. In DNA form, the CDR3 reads TGTGCCAGCAGAGACAGGGACCCCGAGGGGCCCCAGCATTTT. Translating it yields CASRDRDPEGPQHF.

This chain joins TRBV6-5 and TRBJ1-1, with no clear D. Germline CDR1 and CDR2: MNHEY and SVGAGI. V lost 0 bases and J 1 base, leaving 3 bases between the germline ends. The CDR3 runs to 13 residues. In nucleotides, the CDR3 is TGTGCCAGCAGTTACTCTCGGAACACTGAAGCTTTCTTT. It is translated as CASSYSRNTEAFF.

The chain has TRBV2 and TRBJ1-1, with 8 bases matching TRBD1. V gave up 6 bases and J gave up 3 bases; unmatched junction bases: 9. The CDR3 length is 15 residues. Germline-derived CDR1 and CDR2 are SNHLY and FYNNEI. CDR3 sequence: CASRAIQGGHTEAFF. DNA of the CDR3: TGTGCCAGCAGAGCAATACAGGGGGGACACACTGAAGCTTTCTTT.

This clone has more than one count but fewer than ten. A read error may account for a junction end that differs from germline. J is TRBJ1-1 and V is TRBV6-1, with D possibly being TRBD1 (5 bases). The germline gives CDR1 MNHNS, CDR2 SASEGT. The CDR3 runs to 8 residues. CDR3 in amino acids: CASSLGHF. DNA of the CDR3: TGTGCCAGCAGCCTCGGACACTTT.

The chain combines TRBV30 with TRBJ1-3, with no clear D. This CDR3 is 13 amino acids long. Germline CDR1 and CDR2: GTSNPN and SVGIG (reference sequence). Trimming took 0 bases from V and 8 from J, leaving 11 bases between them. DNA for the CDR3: TGTGCCTGGAGTGTACGGCTCCGGGACACCATATATTTT. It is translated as CAWSVRLRDTIYF.

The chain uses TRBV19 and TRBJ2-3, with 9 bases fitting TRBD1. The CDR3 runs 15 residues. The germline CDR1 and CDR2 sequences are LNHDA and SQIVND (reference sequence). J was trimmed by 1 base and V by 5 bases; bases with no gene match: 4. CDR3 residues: CASSGDRARTDTQYF. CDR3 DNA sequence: TGTGCCAGTAGTGGGGACAGGGCCCGCACAGATACGCAGTATTTT.

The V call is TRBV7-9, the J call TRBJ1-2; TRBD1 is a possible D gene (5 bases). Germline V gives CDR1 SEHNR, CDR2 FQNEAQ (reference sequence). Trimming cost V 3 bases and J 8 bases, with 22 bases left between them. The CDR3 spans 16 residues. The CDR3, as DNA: TGTGCCAGCAGCTTTGGTGACCGGAGGGGCGGGAAGGGCTACACCTTC. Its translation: CASSFGDRRGGKGYTF.

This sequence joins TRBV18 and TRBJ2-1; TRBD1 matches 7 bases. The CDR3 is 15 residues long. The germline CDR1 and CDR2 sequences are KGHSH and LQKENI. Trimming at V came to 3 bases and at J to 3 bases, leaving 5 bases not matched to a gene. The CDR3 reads CASSPGQVVYNEQFF. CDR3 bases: TGTGCCAGCTCACCCGGACAGGTCGTCTACAATGAGCAGTTCTTC.

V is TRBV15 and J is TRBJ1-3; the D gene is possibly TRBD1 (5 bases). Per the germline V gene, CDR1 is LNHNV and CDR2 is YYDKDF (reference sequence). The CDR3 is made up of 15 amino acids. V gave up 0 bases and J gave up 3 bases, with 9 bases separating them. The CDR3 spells CATSRDRGDGNTIYF. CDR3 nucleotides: TGTGCCACCAGCAGAGATAGGGGTGATGGAAACACCATATATTTT.

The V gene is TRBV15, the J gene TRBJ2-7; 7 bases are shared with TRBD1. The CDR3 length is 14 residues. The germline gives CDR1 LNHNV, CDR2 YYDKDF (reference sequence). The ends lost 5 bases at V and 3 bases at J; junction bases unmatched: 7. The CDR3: CATSGTDNFYEQYF. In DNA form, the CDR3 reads TGTGCCACCAGCGGGACAGACAACTTCTACGAGCAGTACTTC.

Written as DNA, the CDR3 is TGTGCCAGCAGTCCGCTGAGGACAGGAGCACCTACGAAGCAGTACTTC. Translated: CASSPLRTGAPTKQYF. The V and J genes are TRBV27 and TRBJ2-7; 7 positions agree with TRBD1. The V gene end was trimmed by 5 bases and the J gene end by 8 bases; junction bases not matched to a gene: 18. This CDR3 contains 16 residues. Germline V gene lookup returns CDR1 MNHEY and CDR2 SMNVEV (reference sequence).

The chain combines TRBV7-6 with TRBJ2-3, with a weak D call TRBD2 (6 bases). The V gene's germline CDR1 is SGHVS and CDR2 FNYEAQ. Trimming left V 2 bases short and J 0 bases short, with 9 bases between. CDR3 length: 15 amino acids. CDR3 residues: CASSLWGTSTDTQYF. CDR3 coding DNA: TGTGCCAGCAGCTTATGGGGGACTAGCACAGATACGCAGTATTTT.

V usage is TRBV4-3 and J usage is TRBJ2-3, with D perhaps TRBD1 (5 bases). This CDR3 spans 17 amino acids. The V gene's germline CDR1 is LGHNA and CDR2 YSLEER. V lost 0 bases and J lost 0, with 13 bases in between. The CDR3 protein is CASSQDRQGLSTDTQYF. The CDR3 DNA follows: TGCGCCAGCAGCCAAGATCGCCAGGGCCTTAGCACAGATACGCAGTATTTT.